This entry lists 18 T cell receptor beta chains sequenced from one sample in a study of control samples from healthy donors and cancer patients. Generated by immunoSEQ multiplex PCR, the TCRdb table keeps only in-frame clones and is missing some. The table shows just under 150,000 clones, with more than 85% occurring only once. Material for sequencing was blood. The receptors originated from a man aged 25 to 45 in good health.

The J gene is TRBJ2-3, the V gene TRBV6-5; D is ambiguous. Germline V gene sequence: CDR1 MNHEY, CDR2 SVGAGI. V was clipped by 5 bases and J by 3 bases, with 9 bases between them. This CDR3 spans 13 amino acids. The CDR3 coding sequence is TGTGCCAGCAGTACTCTCCGGACAGATACGCAGTATTTT. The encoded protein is CASSTLRTDTQYF.

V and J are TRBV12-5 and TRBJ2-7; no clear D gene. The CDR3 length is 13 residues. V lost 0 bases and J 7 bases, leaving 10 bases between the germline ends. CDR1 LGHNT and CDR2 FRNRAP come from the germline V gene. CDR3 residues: CASGLVLSQEQYF. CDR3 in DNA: TGTGCTAGTGGTTTGGTACTGTCTCAAGAGCAGTACTTC.

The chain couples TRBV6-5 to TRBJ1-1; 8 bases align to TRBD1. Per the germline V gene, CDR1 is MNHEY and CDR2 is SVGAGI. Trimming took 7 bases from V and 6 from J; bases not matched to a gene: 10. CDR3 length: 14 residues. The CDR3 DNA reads TGTGCCAGCACCAGAGGACAGGGCTTGGCTGAAGCTTTCTTT. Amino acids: CASTRGQGLAEAFF.

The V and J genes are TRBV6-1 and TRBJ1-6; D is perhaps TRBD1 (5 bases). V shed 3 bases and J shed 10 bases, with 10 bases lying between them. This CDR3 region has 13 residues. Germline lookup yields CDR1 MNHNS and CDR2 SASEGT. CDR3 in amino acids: CASSDRENSPLHF. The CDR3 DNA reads TGTGCCAGCAGTGACAGGGAGAACTCACCCCTCCACTTT.

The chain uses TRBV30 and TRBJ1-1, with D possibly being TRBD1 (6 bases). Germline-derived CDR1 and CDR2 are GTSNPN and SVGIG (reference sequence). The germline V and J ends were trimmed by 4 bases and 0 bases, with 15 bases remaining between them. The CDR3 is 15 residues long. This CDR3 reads CAWTPPGAVNTEAFF. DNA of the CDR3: TGTGCCTGGACCCCCCCGGGGGCGGTGAACACTGAAGCTTTCTTT. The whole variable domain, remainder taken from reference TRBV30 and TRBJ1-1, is SQTIHQWPATLVQPVGSPLSLECTVEGTSNPNLYWYRQAAGRGLQLLFYSVGIGQISSEVPQNLSASRPQDRQFILSSKKLLLSDSGFYLCAWTPPGAVNTEAFFGQGTRLTVV.

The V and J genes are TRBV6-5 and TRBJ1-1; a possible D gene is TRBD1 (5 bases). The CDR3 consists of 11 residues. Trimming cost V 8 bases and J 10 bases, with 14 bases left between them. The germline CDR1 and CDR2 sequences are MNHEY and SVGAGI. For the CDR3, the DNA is TGTGCCAGCCTCCTTGGGGCCGCAGCTTTCTTT. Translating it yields CASLLGAAAFF.

The CDR3 region is CATSDLTENQPQHF. CDR3 DNA sequence: TGTGCCACCAGTGACCTGACAGAGAATCAGCCCCAGCATTTT. This rearrangement joins TRBV24-1 to TRBJ1-5; TRBD1 might be the D (5 bases). CDR1 is KGHDR, CDR2 SFDVKD, per germline. Deletions cut 4 bases from V and 4 bases from J, with 10 bases between. The CDR3 runs to 14 residues.

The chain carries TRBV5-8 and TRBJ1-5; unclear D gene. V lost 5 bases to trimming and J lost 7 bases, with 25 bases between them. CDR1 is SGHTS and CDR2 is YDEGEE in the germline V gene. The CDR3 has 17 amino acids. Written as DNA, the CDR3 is TGTGCCAGCAGATTGAAGCCTACGGGTAGACCTGGCCAGCCCCAGCATTTT. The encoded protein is CASRLKPTGRPGQPQHF.

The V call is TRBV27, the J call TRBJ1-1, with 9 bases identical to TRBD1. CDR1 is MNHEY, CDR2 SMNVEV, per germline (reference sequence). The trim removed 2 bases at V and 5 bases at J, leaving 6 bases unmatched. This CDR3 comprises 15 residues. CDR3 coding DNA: TGTGCCAGCAGTTTACCCGGGACAGGGTTGACTGAAGCTTTCTTT. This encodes CASSLPGTGLTEAFF.

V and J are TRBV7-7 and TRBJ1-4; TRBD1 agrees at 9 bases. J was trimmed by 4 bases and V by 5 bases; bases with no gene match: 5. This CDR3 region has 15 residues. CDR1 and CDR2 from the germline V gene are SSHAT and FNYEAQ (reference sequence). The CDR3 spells CASSPGQGINEKLFF. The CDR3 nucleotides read TGTGCCAGCAGCCCCGGACAGGGGATTAATGAAAAACTGTTTTTT.

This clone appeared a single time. The CDR3 sequence: CASSVGGGGGYEQYF. CDR3 DNA: TGTGCCAGCAGCGTAGGTGGCGGTGGGGGCTACGAGCAGTACTTC. V gene TRBV9 combines with J gene TRBJ2-7; the D gene could be TRBD1 or TRBD2 (5 bases each). The CDR3 has 15 residues. V was trimmed by 0 bases and J by 3 bases, leaving 13 bases between them. CDR1 is SGDLS, CDR2 YYNGEE, per germline.

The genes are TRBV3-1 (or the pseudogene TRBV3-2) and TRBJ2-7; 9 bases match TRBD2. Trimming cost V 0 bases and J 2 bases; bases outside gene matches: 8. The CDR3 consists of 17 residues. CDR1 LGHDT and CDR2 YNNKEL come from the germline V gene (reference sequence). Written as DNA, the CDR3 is TGTGCCAGCAGCCAAGACCTTAGCGGGGGCCTTACCTACGAGCAGTACTTC. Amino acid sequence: CASSQDLSGGLTYEQYF.

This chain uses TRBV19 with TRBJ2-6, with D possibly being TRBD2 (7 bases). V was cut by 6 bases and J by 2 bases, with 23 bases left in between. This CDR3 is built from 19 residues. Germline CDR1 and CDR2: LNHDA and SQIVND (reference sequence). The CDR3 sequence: CASRKRGGGERTGANVLTF. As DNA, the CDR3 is TGTGCCAGTAGAAAGAGGGGCGGGGGCGAGAGAACTGGGGCCAACGTCCTGACTTTC. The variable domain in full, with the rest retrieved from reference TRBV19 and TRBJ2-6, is DGGITQSPKYLFRKEGQNVTLSCEQNLNHDAMYWYRQDPGQGLRLIYYSQIVNDFQKGDIAEGYSVSREKKESFPLTVTSAQKNPTAFYLCASRKRGGGERTGANVLTFGAGSRLTVL.

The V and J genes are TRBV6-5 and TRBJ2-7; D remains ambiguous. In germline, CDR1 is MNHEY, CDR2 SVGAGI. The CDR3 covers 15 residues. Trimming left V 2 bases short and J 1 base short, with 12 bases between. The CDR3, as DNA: TGTGCCAGCAGTTACAGGGAACTTGGGTCCTACGAGCAGTACTTC. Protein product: CASSYRELGSYEQYF.

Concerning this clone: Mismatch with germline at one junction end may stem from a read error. DNA of the CDR3: TGCGCCAGCAGCCAATGGCCTAGCGGGGGGGCCGCTACGCAGTATTTT. Protein sequence: CASSQWPSGGAATQYF. The chain links TRBV23-1 to TRBJ2-3; TRBD2 agrees at 12 bases. Being an ORF, TRBV23-1 has a function that is uncertain. The CDR3 sequence is 16 residues long.

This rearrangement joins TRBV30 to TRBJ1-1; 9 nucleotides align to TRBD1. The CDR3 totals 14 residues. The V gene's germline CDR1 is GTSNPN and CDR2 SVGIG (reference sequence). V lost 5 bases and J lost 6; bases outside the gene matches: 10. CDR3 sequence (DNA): TGTGCCTGGGGGGGGGACAGGGCTCGTGCTGAAGCTTTCTTT. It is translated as CAWGGDRARAEAFF. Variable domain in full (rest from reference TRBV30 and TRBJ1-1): SQTIHQWPATLVQPVGSPLSLECTVEGTSNPNLYWYRQAAGRGLQLLFYSVGIGQISSEVPQNLSASRPQDRQFILSSKKLLLSDSGFYLCAWGGDRARAEAFFGQGTRLTVV.

CDR3 sequence (DNA): TGCGCCAGCACGGGGAAGAGGACAAACACTGAAGCTTTCTTT. Translating it yields CASTGKRTNTEAFF. The V call is TRBV23-1, the J call TRBJ1-1, with D maybe TRBD1 (5 bases). TRBV23-1 is recorded as an ORF, its role being uncertain. CDR3 length: 14 residues. Trimming pared 7 bases from V and 2 bases from J, leaving 14 bases between.

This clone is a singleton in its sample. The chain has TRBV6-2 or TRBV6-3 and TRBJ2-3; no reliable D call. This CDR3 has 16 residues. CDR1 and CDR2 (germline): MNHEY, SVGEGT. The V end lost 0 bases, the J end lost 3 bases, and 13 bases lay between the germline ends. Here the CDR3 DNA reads TGTGCCAGCAGTTACTCGGAGCGTACCCAGACAGATACGCAGTATTTT. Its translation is CASSYSERTQTDTQYF.